A selection of T cell receptor beta chains follows, all from one sample in a study of glioma-infiltrating T cells. TCRdb re-called the multiplex PCR reads with MiXCR, one entry per CDR3 protein. The top ten clones hold 5.2% of a sample with under 200,000 distinct CDR3 sequences, around 40% of them seen once. The sequenced sample consisted of glioma tissue, nonneoplastic brain tissue, or PBMCs (not recorded which). These TCRs come from a human donor with low-grade glioma or glioblastoma, undergoing nonglioma brain surgery, or in good health (not recorded which). CDR3s include the opening cysteine and the closing phenylalanine or tryptophan. Fields, in order: CDR3 length, J gene, clone size, D gene, V gene, CDR3 protein, CDR3 DNA. D genes are given only for firm matches. For some rows the clone size is stated as once, few or many, or as a class when expanded; others skip it.

14,TRBJ1-1,NA,TRBD1,TRBV12-5,CDSGWTGYGTEAFF,TGTGATAGTGGTTGGACAGGTTACGGCACTGAAGCTTTCTTT
11,TRBJ2-7,few,NA,TRBV7-9,CASSAFYEQYF,TGTGCCAGCAGCGCATTCTACGAGCAGTACTTC
13,TRBJ2-3,many,NA,TRBV27,CASSLERGDTQYF,TGTGCCAGCAGTTTGGAGCGTGGAGATACGCAGTATTTT
15,TRBJ2-7,NA,NA,TRBV5-1,CASSIDGTHAYEQYF,TGCGCCAGCAGCATAGACGGAACCCATGCCTACGAACAGTACTTC
16,TRBJ2-7,few,TRBD2,TRBV7-6,CASSPHSGRALHEQYF,TGTGCCAGCAGCCCCCATAGCGGGAGGGCCTTGCACGAGCAGTACTTC
17,TRBJ2-2,NA,TRBD1,TRBV18,CASSLRTPGQGTGELFF,TGTGCCAGCTCACTACGCACTCCGGGACAGGGGACCGGGGAGCTGTTTTTT
16,TRBJ2-3,NA,TRBD1,TRBV27,CASSQPMTGGTDTQYF,TGTGCCAGCAGTCAGCCCATGACAGGGGGCACAGATACGCAGTATTTT
14,TRBJ1-5,many,TRBD1,TRBV28,CASSLLGQGQPQHF,TGTGCCAGCAGTTTACTGGGACAGGGGCAGCCCCAGCATTTT
15,TRBJ2-1,many,TRBD2,TRBV28,CASSFGLGAYNEQFF,TGTGCCAGCAGTTTCGGACTAGGAGCCTACAATGAGCAGTTCTTC
14,TRBJ2-3,many,NA,TRBV6-1,CASSEAASTDTQYF,TGTGCCAGCAGTGAAGCGGCTAGCACAGATACGCAGTATTTT
16,TRBJ2-1,NA,NA,TRBV20-1,CSAREFPPPRSYEQFF,TGCAGTGCTAGAGAGTTCCCCCCCCCACGGTCCTATGAGCAGTTCTTC
14,TRBJ2-1,many,NA,TRBV7-9,CASTLTGSGNEQFF,TGTGCCAGCACCCTCACCGGGAGCGGCAATGAGCAGTTCTTC
15,TRBJ2-1,once,NA,TRBV19,CASRSLATPYNEQFF,TGTGCCAGTAGAAGTCTAGCGACACCCTACAATGAGCAGTTCTTC
14,TRBJ2-7,NA,NA,TRBV9,CASSVEQGSLEQYF,TGTGCCAGCAGCGTAGAACAGGGCTCCCTCGAGCAGTACTTC
13,TRBJ2-3,NA,NA,TRBV29-1,CSVDTGPTDTQYF,TGCAGCGTTGATACGGGGCCCACAGATACGCAGTATTTT
15,TRBJ2-1,many,TRBD2,TRBV6-1,CASERSSGNYNEQFF,TGTGCCAGCGAGCGGAGTAGCGGGAACTACAATGAGCAGTTCTTC
12,TRBJ1-5,many,NA,TRBV20-1,CSARNGDQPQHF,TGCAGTGCTAGGAACGGAGATCAGCCCCAGCATTTT
15,TRBJ2-6,NA,NA,TRBV19,CASSTYRAGANVLTF,TGTGCCAGTAGTACTTACAGGGCCGGGGCCAACGTCCTGACTTTC
16,TRBJ2-1,once,NA,TRBV4-1,CASSQVNLVSYNQQFF,TGCGCCAGCAGCCAAGTGAATCTGGTAAGCTACAATCAGCAGTTCTTC
13,TRBJ2-3,few,NA,TRBV10-3,CAITEGDKDTQYF,TGTGCCATCACCGAAGGGGATAAAGATACGCAGTATTTT
13,TRBJ2-7,NA,TRBD1,TRBV3-1,CASSQEPRTGQYF,TGTGCCAGCAGCCAAGAGCCCCGGACAGGGCAGTACTTC
15,TRBJ1-1,NA,NA,TRBV29-1,CSVIPAGSWDTESFF,TGCAGCGTCATCCCCGCTGGCAGTTGGGATACTGAATCTTTCTTT
13,TRBJ2-5,many,NA,TRBV7-9,CASSLNFRETQYF,TGTGCCAGCAGCTTAAACTTCCGAGAGACCCAGTACTTC
13,TRBJ1-1,NA,NA,TRBV20-1,CSAMYRADTEAFF,TGCAGCGCTATGTACCGGGCGGACACTGAAGCTTTCTTT
10,TRBJ2-7,NA,NA,TRBV3-1,CASWGREQYF,TGTGCCAGCTGGGGTCGGGAGCAGTACTTC
14,TRBJ1-5,few,NA,TRBV19,CASTYGISNQPQHF,TGTGCCAGTACTTACGGAATTAGCAATCAGCCCCAGCATTTT
10,TRBJ2-7,few,NA,TRBV12-3/TRBV12-4,CASLRDEQYF,TGTGCCAGCCTGCGGGACGAGCAGTACTTC
14,TRBJ2-1,few,NA,TRBV12-3/TRBV12-4,CASTEDYAPGEQFF,TGTGCCAGCACCGAGGACTACGCTCCGGGTGAGCAGTTCTTC
14,TRBJ2-3,many,NA,TRBV20-1,CSAQPSGPTDTQYF,TGCAGTGCTCAACCCTCGGGGCCCACAGATACGCAGTATTTT
12,TRBJ2-5,few,NA,TRBV12-3/TRBV12-4,CASSPREETQYF,TGTGCCAGCAGCCCCCGGGAGGAGACCCAGTACTTC
15,TRBJ2-1,NA,NA,TRBV20-1,CSASETRSSLNEQFF,TGCAGTGCTAGCGAGACTAGATCTAGTTTGAATGAGCAGTTCTTC
17,TRBJ1-5,many,NA,TRBV28,CASSFFSAEESNQPQHF,TGTGCCAGCAGTTTTTTCTCAGCCGAAGAGAGCAATCAGCCCCAGCATTTT
14,TRBJ1-2,NA,NA,TRBV3-1,CASSQNRVLYGYTF,TGTGCCAGCAGCCAAAACAGGGTTTTGTATGGCTACACCTTC
16,TRBJ2-7,many,TRBD2,TRBV27,CASSLSRAGGIYEQYF,TGTGCCAGCAGTTTATCGAGGGCGGGAGGTATCTACGAGCAGTACTTC
14,TRBJ2-7,NA,TRBD1,TRBV19,CASSVASRGNEQYF,TGTGCCAGTAGTGTCGCTTCCAGGGGGAACGAGCAGTACTTC
14,TRBJ2-5,once,NA,TRBV25-1,CASSEYGGERSEYF,TGTGCCAGCAGTGAATACGGAGGGGAAAGGTCCGAGTACTTC
14,TRBJ1-1,few,NA,TRBV14,CASSPGRLGTEAFF,TGTGCCAGCAGTCCAGGGAGGCTTGGCACTGAAGCTTTCTTT
14,TRBJ1-2,many,NA,TRBV24-1,CATSIPPRSGGYTF,TGTGCCACTAGTATCCCCCCAAGATCAGGAGGCTACACCTTC
13,TRBJ2-7,many,TRBD2,TRBV25-1,CASSQTSSYEQYF,TGTGCCAGCAGTCAGACTAGCAGCTACGAGCAGTACTTC
18,TRBJ1-2,NA,NA,TRBV28,CASSFSLGSSLPSDGYTF,TGTGCCAGCAGTTTTTCCCTTGGGAGTTCCCTCCCGTCGGATGGCTACACCTTC
13,TRBJ2-7,NA,NA,TRBV6-1,CASSSGSSYEQCF,TGTGCCAGCAGTTCCGGGTCTTCCTACGAGCAGTGCTTC